This TCR beta chain was documented in a study of CD8 T cells in Susac syndrome. RNA amounts of roughly 0.5 to 1 ug underwent reverse transcription with random hexamers. Multiplex immunoSEQ PCR targeted 54 Vbeta and 13 Jbeta TCR beta segments. TCRdb re-called the immunoSEQ multiplex PCR reads through MiXCR, storing one row per CDR3 protein. Of more than 90,000 distinct CDR3 sequences detected, 93% appear once; the ten largest clones hold roughly 0.088%. This CDR3 comprises 14 residues. Deletions cut 2 bases from V and 4 bases from J, with 12 bases between. Per germline, CDR1 SGHTA and CDR2 FQGNSA. CD8+ and CD4+ T cells circulating in blood were sequenced for TCR beta. TEMRA cells were enriched by FACS, and CD4+ and CD8+ T cells were negatively isolated.

The clonotype was recovered from a human donor with multiple sclerosis. Sequencing input: CD4+ T cells from PBMCs. The chain links TRBV7-2 to TRBJ2-7; possible D gene TRBD1, 5 bases. The CDR3 DNA reads as TGTGCCAGCAGCTTACGCAGGGCCGGGTACGAGCAGTACTTC. Encoded protein: CASSLRRAGYEQYF.